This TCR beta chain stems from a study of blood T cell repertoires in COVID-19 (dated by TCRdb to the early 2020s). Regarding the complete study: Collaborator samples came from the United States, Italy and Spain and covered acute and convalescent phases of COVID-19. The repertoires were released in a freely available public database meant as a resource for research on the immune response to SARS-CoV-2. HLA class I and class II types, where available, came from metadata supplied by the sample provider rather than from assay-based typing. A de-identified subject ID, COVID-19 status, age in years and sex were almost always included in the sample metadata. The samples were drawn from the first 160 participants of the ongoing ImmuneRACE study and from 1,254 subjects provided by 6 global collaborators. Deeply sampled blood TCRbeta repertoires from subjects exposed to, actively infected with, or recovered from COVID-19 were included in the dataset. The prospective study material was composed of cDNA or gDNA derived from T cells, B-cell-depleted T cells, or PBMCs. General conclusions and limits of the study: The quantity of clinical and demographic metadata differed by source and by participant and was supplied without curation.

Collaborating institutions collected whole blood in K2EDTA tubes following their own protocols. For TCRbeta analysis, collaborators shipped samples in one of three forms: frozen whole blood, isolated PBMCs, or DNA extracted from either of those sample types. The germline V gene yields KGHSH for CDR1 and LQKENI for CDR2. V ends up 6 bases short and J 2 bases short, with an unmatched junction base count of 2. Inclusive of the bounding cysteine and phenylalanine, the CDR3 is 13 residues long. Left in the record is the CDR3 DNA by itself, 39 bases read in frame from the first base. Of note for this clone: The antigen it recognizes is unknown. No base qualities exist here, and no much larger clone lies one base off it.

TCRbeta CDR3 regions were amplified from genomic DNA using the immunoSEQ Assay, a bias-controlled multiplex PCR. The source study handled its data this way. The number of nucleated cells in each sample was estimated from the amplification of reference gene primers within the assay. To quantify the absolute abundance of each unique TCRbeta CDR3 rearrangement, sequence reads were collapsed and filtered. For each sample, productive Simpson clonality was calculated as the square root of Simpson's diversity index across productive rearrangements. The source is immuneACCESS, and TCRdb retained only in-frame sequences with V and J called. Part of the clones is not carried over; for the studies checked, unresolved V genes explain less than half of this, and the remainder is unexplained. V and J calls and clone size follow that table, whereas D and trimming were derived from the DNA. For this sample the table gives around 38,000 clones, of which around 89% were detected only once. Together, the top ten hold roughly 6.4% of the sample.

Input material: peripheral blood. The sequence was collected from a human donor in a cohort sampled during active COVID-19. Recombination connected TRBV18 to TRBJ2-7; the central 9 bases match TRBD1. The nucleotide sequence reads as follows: TGTGCCAGCTCCGGGACAGGGCCCTACGAGCAGTACTTC. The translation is CASSGTGPYEQYF.